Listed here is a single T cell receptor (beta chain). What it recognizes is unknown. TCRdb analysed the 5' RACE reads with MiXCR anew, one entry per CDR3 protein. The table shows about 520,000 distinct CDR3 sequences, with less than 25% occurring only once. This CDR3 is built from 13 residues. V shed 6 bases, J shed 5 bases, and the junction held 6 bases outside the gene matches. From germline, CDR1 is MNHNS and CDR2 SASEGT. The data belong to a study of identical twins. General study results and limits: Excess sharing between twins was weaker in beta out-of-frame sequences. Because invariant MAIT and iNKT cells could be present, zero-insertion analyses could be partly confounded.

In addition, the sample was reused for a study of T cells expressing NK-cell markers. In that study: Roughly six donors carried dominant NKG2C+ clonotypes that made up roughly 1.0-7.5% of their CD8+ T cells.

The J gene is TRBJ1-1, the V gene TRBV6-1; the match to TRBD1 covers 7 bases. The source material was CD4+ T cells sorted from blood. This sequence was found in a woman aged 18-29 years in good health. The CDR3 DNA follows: TGTGCCAGCAGGCAGGGGGGAACGACTGAAGCTTTCTTT. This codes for CASRQGGTTEAFF.